This TCR beta chain was captured by sequencing in a study of T cell changes during pregnancy in multiple sclerosis. Germline CDR1 SGHTA, CDR2 FQGNSA. The V segment lost 0 bases and the J segment 8 bases; nucleotides outside the gene matches: 2. This CDR3 region has 14 residues. This clone was picked up one time. TCRdb's copy holds only in-frame clones and misses some; the assay was immunoSEQ multiplex PCR. The data hold tens of thousands of clones, with about nine tenths observed a single time. The origin of this receptor is a female donor with multiple sclerosis, enrolled in a pregnancy study. The chain carries TRBV7-2 and TRBJ2-4, with 9 positions matching TRBD2. The starting material was CD4+ T cells from peripheral blood mononuclear cells, obtained before pregnancy. CDR3 amino acids: CASSLASSGDIQYF. In nucleotides, the CDR3 is TGTGCCAGCAGCTTAGCCTCTAGCGGGGACATTCAGTACTTC.